These 21 T cell receptor beta chains came from one sample sequenced in a study of cytomegalovirus exposure and HLA in healthy donors. Primers included in the PCR were 60 Vbeta and 13 Jbeta primers. Here immunoSEQ multiplex PCR was the method, and the copy in TCRdb shows in-frame clones only, minus some. The profile shows about 230,000 clones, just under 80% of them singletons. Source material: PBMCs. These receptors originate from a boy between 10 and 17 years old in good health and CMV-seronegative.

This clone has just one count. The V gene is TRBV2, the J gene TRBJ2-3; D uncertain. The V end lost 8 bases, the J end lost 2 bases, and 8 bases lay between the germline ends. The CDR3 covers 12 residues. The germline CDR1 and CDR2 sequences are SNHLY and FYNNEI. Here the CDR3 reads CASSPSTDTQYF. In DNA form, the CDR3 reads TGTGCCAGCTCCCCCTCCACAGATACGCAGTATTTT.

The CDR3 sequence is CASSQGVNQPQHF. DNA for the CDR3: TGCGCCAGCAGTCAGGGGGTCAATCAGCCCCAGCATTTT. V is TRBV4-1 and J is TRBJ1-5; 7 bases fit TRBD1. V dropped 6 bases and J dropped 3; count of bases not matched to a gene: 2. This CDR3 spans 13 amino acids. CDR1 and CDR2 (germline): MGHRA, YSYEKL.

The chain has TRBV7-9 and TRBJ2-1, with D hard to call. The CDR3 covers 10 residues. Germline CDR1 reads SEHNR; CDR2 reads FQNEAQ (reference sequence). Trimming removed 4 bases from V and 9 bases from J, with 4 bases in between. The CDR3 sequence: CASSSSEQFF. In DNA, the CDR3 is TGTGCCAGCAGCTCTAGTGAGCAGTTCTTC.

This clone was picked up a small number of times. CDR3 DNA sequence: TGCGCCAGCAGCTTGGGGACAGGGGACGGTCAGCCCCAGCATTTT. Residues: CASSLGTGDGQPQHF. The chain recombines TRBV5-1 with TRBJ1-5; the match to TRBD1 covers 9 bases. CDR3 length: 15 residues. In germline, CDR1 is SGHRS, CDR2 YFSETQ. Trimming took 0 bases from V and 6 from J; bases not matched to a gene: 4.

The chain has TRBV5-1 and TRBJ2-5; possible D gene TRBD2, 6 bases. The CDR3 covers 14 residues. CDR1 is SGHRS and CDR2 is YFSETQ in the germline V gene. V was shortened by 5 bases and J by 3 bases, with 14 bases between the two germline ends. CDR3: CASRRVGGEETQYF. The CDR3 nucleotides read TGCGCCAGCAGACGGGTGGGCGGGGAAGAGACCCAGTACTTC.

The chain carries TRBV5-4 and TRBJ2-2; TRBD2 matches 9 bases. The germline gives CDR1 SGHNT, CDR2 YYREEE (reference sequence). This CDR3 contains 15 residues. Losses at the gene ends were 3 bases for V and 4 bases for J; bases not matched to a gene: 4. The CDR3 spells CASSSGGGATGELFF. In DNA form, the CDR3 reads TGTGCCAGCAGCTCTGGCGGGGGGGCCACCGGGGAGCTGTTTTTT.

This chain joins TRBV29-1 and TRBJ2-7; D is possibly TRBD2 (5 bases). This CDR3 is 14 amino acids long. V dropped 3 bases and J dropped 3 bases, with 15 bases sitting between them. Per germline, CDR1 SQVTM and CDR2 ANQGSEA. CDR3 bases: TGCAGCGTTGACCTTGGGGAGAAACTCTACGAGCAGTACTTC. Amino acids: CSVDLGEKLYEQYF.

V gene TRBV11-2 combines with J gene TRBJ2-1, with 7 bases lining up with TRBD1. The CDR3 consists of 13 residues. CDR1 and CDR2 (germline): SGHAT, FQNNGV. Trimming at V came to 5 bases and at J to 6 bases, leaving 4 bases not matched to a gene. The CDR3 loop reads CASSPTGANEQFF. In nucleotides, the CDR3 is TGTGCCAGCAGCCCAACAGGGGCCAATGAGCAGTTCTTC.

This rearrangement joins TRBV11-3 to TRBJ2-1; 8 nucleotides line up with TRBD2. V lost 5 bases and J lost 10; bases outside the gene matches: 7. Germline V gives CDR1 SGHNT, CDR2 YENEEA. This CDR3 comprises 13 residues. The DNA of the CDR3 is TGTGCCAGCAGCCCACTAGCGGTCCGCGAGCAGTTCTTC. Protein: CASSPLAVREQFF.

This clone was seen only a few times. This sequence joins TRBV5-1 and TRBJ1-2; no firm D call. Trimming pared 0 bases from V and 2 bases from J, leaving 11 bases between. The CDR3 runs to 15 residues. Germline V gives CDR1 SGHRS, CDR2 YFSETQ. The DNA for the CDR3 is TGCGCCAGCAGCTTGGCCGGCGGCAAGAACTATGGCTACACCTTC. Translation gives CASSLAGGKNYGYTF.

The chain has TRBV14 and TRBJ1-6; D possibly corresponds to TRBD1 (6 bases). Trimming removed 4 bases at V and 15 bases at J, with 13 bases between. The length of the CDR3 is 12 residues. Germline V CDR1 and CDR2: SGHDN, FVKESK. The CDR3 loop is CASSLERGHLHF. The CDR3 bases are TGTGCCAGCAGCCTCGAGAGGGGACACCTCCACTTT. The entire variable domain, with the rest obtained from reference TRBV14 and TRBJ1-6, is as follows: EAGVTQFPSHSVIEKGQTVTLRCDPISGHDNLYWYRRVMGKEIKFLLHFVKESKQDESGMPNNRFLAERTGGTYSTLKVQPAELEDSGVYFCASSLERGHLHFGNGTRLTVT.

The rearrangement links TRBV7-6 to TRBJ2-6; a possible D gene is TRBD2 (5 bases). V lost 2 bases and J 0 bases, leaving 11 bases between the germline ends. The V gene's germline CDR1 is SGHVS and CDR2 FNYEAQ. CDR3 length: 17 amino acids. The CDR3 DNA follows: TGTGCCAGCAGCTTATATTTAGCGCACTCTGGGGCCAACGTCCTGACTTTC. Protein product: CASSLYLAHSGANVLTF.

This chain connects TRBV2 to TRBJ1-1; 8 positions match TRBD1. The CDR3 contains 13 residues. CDR1 is SNHLY, CDR2 FYNNEI, per germline. V lost 7 bases and J lost 2; bases outside the gene matches: 3. CDR3 sequence (DNA): TGTGCCAGCATCAGGGGGCTTAACACTGAAGCTTTCTTT. It specifies CASIRGLNTEAFF.

The rearrangement links TRBV6-1 to TRBJ2-5, with D tentatively TRBD1 (5 bases). TRBJ2-7 explains the end of the DNA better; the J call may be wrong. CDR3 length: 12 residues. Per the germline V gene, CDR1 is MNHNS and CDR2 is SASEGT. CDR3: CASSKDTYEQYF. The CDR3 nucleotides are TGTGCCAGCAGTAAGGACACATACGAGCAGTACTTC.

V gene TRBV30 combines with J gene TRBJ2-3; the match to TRBD1 covers 7 bases. This CDR3 region has 14 residues. Per germline, CDR1 GTSNPN and CDR2 SVGIG (reference sequence). After removal of 0 bases from V and 2 bases from J, the junction contained 2 bases not matched to a gene. The CDR3 DNA is TGTGCCTGGAGTGTGGGGACAGACACAGATACGCAGTATTTT. Amino acid sequence: CAWSVGTDTDTQYF. The variable domain in full, with the rest retrieved from reference TRBV30 and TRBJ2-3, is SQTIHQWPATLVQPVGSPLSLECTVEGTSNPNLYWYRQAAGRGLQLLFYSVGIGQISSEVPQNLSASRPQDRQFILSSKKLLLSDSGFYLCAWSVGTDTDTQYFGPGTRLTVL.

The CDR3 reads CASSYGGRGMNTEAFF. CDR3 nucleotides: TGTGCCAGCAGTTACGGCGGCAGGGGGATGAACACTGAAGCTTTCTTT. The chain recombines TRBV6-6 with TRBJ1-1, with 7 positions matching TRBD1. The germline V gene has CDR1 MNHNY and CDR2 SVGAGI (reference sequence). V was clipped by 2 bases and J by 0 bases; unmatched bases: 6. The CDR3 contains 16 residues.

CDR3: CASSPSSGSYEQYF. CDR3 nucleotides: TGTGCCAGCAGCCCTTCTAGCGGGAGTTACGAGCAGTACTTC. The chain is built from TRBV11-3 and TRBJ2-7; TRBD2 matches 10 bases. The V and J ends lost 5 bases and 4 bases, in that order; junction bases with no gene match: 5. Germline assignment: CDR1 SGHNT and CDR2 YENEEA. The CDR3 is made up of 14 amino acids. The complete variable domain, with remaining parts taken from reference TRBV11-3 and TRBJ2-7, reads EAGVVQSPRYKIIEKKQPVAFWCNPISGHNTLYWYLQNLGQGPELLIRYENEEAVDDSQLPKDRFSAERLKGVDSTLKIQPAELGDSAVYLCASSPSSGSYEQYFGPGTRLTVT.

The chain employs TRBV7-2 and TRBJ2-7; 9 bases line up with TRBD1. CDR1 is SGHTA and CDR2 is FQGNSA in the germline V gene. Trimming removed 5 bases from V and 0 bases from J; junction bases left unmatched: 8. The CDR3 has 16 residues. The CDR3 DNA follows: TGTGCCAGCAGCCCGCAGGACAGGGGTGGCTCCTACGAGCAGTACTTC. It encodes CASSPQDRGGSYEQYF.

CDR3 residues: CASRRTGTGELFF. The CDR3 DNA follows: TGTGCCAGCAGAAGAACGGGGACCGGGGAGCTGTTTTTT. V usage is TRBV25-1 and J usage is TRBJ2-2, with D tentatively TRBD2 (5 bases). V lost 6 bases, J lost 5 bases, and 10 bases lay in between. The CDR3 sequence is 13 residues long. Per the germline V gene, CDR1 is MGHDK and CDR2 is SYGVNS.

V and J are TRBV7-2 and TRBJ1-2, with TRBD1 matching over 7 bases. CDR1 and CDR2 (germline): SGHTA, FQGNSA. This CDR3 has 18 amino acids. The V and J ends lost 5 bases and 2 bases, in that order; junction bases with no gene match: 17. CDR3 loop: CASSPDPWTGLKNYGYTF. Written as DNA, the CDR3 is TGTGCCAGCAGCCCGGACCCATGGACAGGACTTAAGAACTATGGCTACACCTTC.

This clone has only a few counts. The chain employs TRBV27 and TRBJ2-5; maybe TRBD2 (5 bases). In germline, CDR1 is MNHEY, CDR2 SMNVEV (reference sequence). The CDR3 sequence is 16 residues long. Between the trimmed V and J ends, which lost 0 bases and 2 bases, there was a span of 13 bases. In DNA form, the CDR3 reads TGTGCCAGCAGTTTATCCCCGGGAACGGCTCAAGAGACCCAGTACTTC. Translating gives CASSLSPGTAQETQYF.